Reported below is one TCR beta chain. Its target is unknown. The data were obtained in a study of cytomegalovirus exposure and HLA in healthy donors. Study results and caveats: Information on immune exposure was restricted to one variable (CMV serostatus).

Primers for the PCR totalled 60 Vbeta and 13 Jbeta. The repertoire was sequenced with immunoSEQ multiplex PCR; TCRdb's copy has only in-frame clones and lacks some. This sample has roughly 120,000 clones, with about 80% found just once. The CDR3 is made up of 14 amino acids. The ends were cut back, 6 bases at V and 2 bases at J, with 13 bases in the middle. CDR1 is LNHDA, CDR2 SQIVND, per germline (reference sequence). Input material: PBMCs. This TCR came from a man in his 60s in good health and CMV-seropositive. The chain uses TRBV19 and TRBJ1-1; perhaps TRBD1 as D (6 bases). The CDR3 sequence is CASRTGTPNTEAFF. The DNA for the CDR3 is TGTGCCAGTAGAACCGGGACACCTAACACTGAAGCTTTCTTT.